A selection of T cell receptor beta chains follows, all from one sample in a study of CD8 T cells in ankylosing spondylitis. TCRdb redid the calling of the 5' RACE reads with MiXCR, one entry per CDR3 protein. The sample includes some 130,000 distinct CDR3 sequences, just under 7.5% of them seen just once. The sequencing sample was made of blood, either unsorted or a sorted T cell fraction (not recorded which). The source is a female donor with ankylosing spondylitis or in good health (not recorded which). CDR3s include the opening cysteine and the closing phenylalanine or tryptophan. D genes are given only for firm matches. Size is stated for part of the rows, as once, few or many counts, or as a class when the clone is expanded.

>TRBJ1-2|many|-|TRBV6-1
CASGQPGTFSGYTF
TGTGCCAGCGGCCAACCGGGGACCTTCAGTGGCTACACCTTC
>TRBJ2-1|many|-|TRBV5-6
CASSLRALYNEQFF
TGTGCCAGCAGCTTACGGGCCCTTTACAATGAGCAGTTCTTC
>TRBJ2-5|many|-|TRBV10-3
CAISESLGGETQYF
TGTGCCATCAGTGAGTCGTTGGGGGGAGAGACCCAGTACTTC
>TRBJ1-5|many|-|TRBV10-3
CAISESQGRQPQHF
TGTGCCATCAGTGAGTCCCAGGGGAGACAGCCCCAGCATTTT
>TRBJ2-4|few|TRBD2|TRBV11-2
CASRPIAGGPNIQYF
TGTGCCAGCAGACCCATAGCGGGGGGGCCCAACATTCAGTACTTC
>TRBJ1-1|many|TRBD1|TRBV27
CASSLQGASTEAFF
TGTGCCAGCAGTCTACAGGGGGCGAGCACTGAAGCTTTCTTT
>TRBJ1-2|many|-|TRBV21-1
CASSLRDEGPLTYGYTF
TGTGCCAGCAGCCTACGGGACGAGGGGCCTCTTACCTATGGCTACACCTTC
>TRBJ2-7|many|-|TRBV7-9
CASSQGGGRGEQYF
TGTGCCAGCAGCCAAGGCGGTGGACGGGGCGAGCAGTACTTC
>TRBJ2-1|many|TRBD2|TRBV29-1
CSVEPGTSGGNEQFF
TGCAGCGTTGAACCCGGGACTAGCGGGGGGAATGAGCAGTTCTTC
>TRBJ2-2|few|-|TRBV11-1
CASSWIGLAGELFF
TGTGCCAGCAGCTGGATAGGGTTGGCTGGGGAGCTGTTTTTT
>TRBJ2-1|many|-|TRBV24-1
CATSDFNSQVQFF
TGTGCCACCAGTGATTTTAATTCCCAAGTTCAGTTCTTC
>TRBJ2-1|many|-|TRBV29-1
CSALEWGNEQFF
TGCAGCGCCCTGGAGTGGGGGAATGAGCAGTTCTTC
>TRBJ1-1|-|TRBD1|TRBV7-1
CAGSSAGGNTEAFF
TGTGCCGGCAGCTCCGCAGGGGGTAACACTGAAGCTTTCTTT
>TRBJ2-1|many|TRBD1|TRBV29-1
CSVGARDRRSYNEQFF
TGCAGCGTTGGGGCCCGGGACAGGAGATCCTACAATGAGCAGTTCTTC
>TRBJ2-2|many|-|TRBV5-6
CASSYRTEAGELFF
TGTGCCAGCAGCTACCGGACAGAGGCCGGGGAGCTGTTTTTT
>TRBJ2-3|-|-|TRBV7-2
CASSQAGTYPDTQYF
TGTGCCAGCAGCCAAGCCGGGACCTATCCAGATACGCAGTATTTT
>TRBJ1-2|many|-|TRBV6-1
CASRDPGNDYGYTF
TGTGCCAGCAGGGACCCGGGCAACGACTATGGCTACACCTTC
>TRBJ1-1|few|-|TRBV2
CACTRDQGTEAFF
TGTGCCTGTACTCGGGACCAGGGCACTGAAGCTTTCTTT
>TRBJ1-1|many|-|TRBV9
CASSVATGSDTEAFF
TGTGCCAGCAGCGTAGCAACGGGTTCTGACACTGAAGCTTTCTTT
>TRBJ2-5|many|-|TRBV6-1
CASSRTLRETQYF
TGTGCCAGCAGTCGGACCCTCCGTGAGACCCAGTACTTC
>TRBJ2-1|many|TRBD2|TRBV12-3/TRBV12-4
CASSPGTSGEQFF
TGTGCCAGCAGTCCCGGGACTAGCGGTGAGCAGTTCTTC
>TRBJ2-1|many|TRBD2|TRBV12-3/TRBV12-4
CASRRLAGTNEQFF
TGTGCCAGCAGGAGACTAGCGGGTACCAATGAGCAGTTCTTC
>TRBJ1-1|many|-|TRBV11-1
CASSLQGRLAFF
TGTGCCAGCAGCTTACAGGGGAGATTAGCTTTCTTT
>TRBJ1-3|few|-|TRBV18
CASSPPEDPGNTIYF
TGTGCCAGCTCACCACCAGAGGATCCTGGAAACACCATATATTTT
>TRBJ2-3|-|-|TRBV28
CASSLPLDGGTDTQYF
TGTGCCAGCAGTTTACCCCTAGACGGCGGCACAGATACGCAGTATTTT
>TRBJ1-1|many|-|TRBV9
CASSSRQGAFAEAFF
TGTGCCAGCAGCTCTAGGCAAGGGGCATTTGCTGAAGCTTTCTTT
>TRBJ1-4|many|-|TRBV12-3/TRBV12-4
CASSQTVTNEKLFF
TGTGCCAGCAGTCAGACAGTCACTAATGAAAAACTGTTTTTT
>TRBJ1-5|-|TRBD1|TRBV20-1
CSANTGEAYQPQHF
TGCAGTGCAAACACAGGGGAGGCTTATCAGCCCCAGCATTTT
>TRBJ1-3|many|-|TRBV6-1
CASKVSSGNTIYF
TGTGCCAGCAAAGTCAGCTCTGGAAACACCATATATTTT
>TRBJ1-4|many|-|TRBV5-4
CASSLEGYEKLFF
TGTGCCAGCAGCTTAGAGGGGTATGAAAAACTGTTTTTT
>TRBJ1-1|many|-|TRBV12-3/TRBV12-4
CASCREGTEAFF
TGTGCCAGCTGCAGGGAAGGGACTGAAGCTTTCTTT
>TRBJ2-1|many|-|TRBV7-2
CASSSQRSSYNEQFF
TGTGCCAGCAGCTCCCAACGTAGCTCCTACAATGAGCAGTTCTTC
>TRBJ1-2|many|-|TRBV9
CASSVEEGRYGYTF
TGTGCCAGCAGCGTAGAGGAGGGAAGATATGGCTACACCTTC
>TRBJ1-5|many|-|TRBV27
CASSLSPFVRPQHF
TGTGCCAGCAGTTTATCGCCCTTTGTTCGGCCCCAGCATTTT
>TRBJ2-5|many|-|TRBV9
CASSVTFGETQYF
TGTGCCAGCAGCGTGACCTTCGGAGAGACCCAGTACTTC
>TRBJ2-1|many|-|TRBV28
CASSFLRTGRGEEQFF
TGTGCCAGCAGTTTCCTCCGGACAGGGAGGGGGGAAGAGCAGTTCTTC
>TRBJ1-5|many|-|TRBV20-1
CSATVGASGNQPQHF
TGCAGTGCCACGGTGGGGGCGTCGGGCAATCAGCCCCAGCATTTT
>TRBJ2-7|many|-|TRBV12-3/TRBV12-4
CASKFGTTYEQYF
TGTGCCAGCAAGTTCGGGACGACCTACGAGCAGTACTTC
>TRBJ2-1|many|-|TRBV19
CASSTRGAASYNEQFF
TGTGCCAGTAGTACCCGCGGGGCGGCCTCCTACAATGAGCAGTTCTTC
>TRBJ1-1|few|-|TRBV30
CAWSVRLDTEAFF
TGTGCCTGGAGTGTACGCCTCGACACTGAAGCTTTCTTT
>TRBJ2-5|many|TRBD2|TRBV29-1
CSVVWGGETQYF
TGCAGCGTTGTATGGGGGGGGGAGACCCAGTACTTC
>TRBJ2-2|-|-|TRBV7-2
CASSSPGPNTGELFF
TGTGCCAGCAGCTCCCCGGGGCCTAACACCGGGGAGCTGTTTTTT
>TRBJ1-5|many|-|TRBV6-1
CASSEAHGQPQHF
TGTGCCAGCAGTGAAGCGCATGGCCAGCCCCAGCATTTT
>TRBJ1-2|few|-|TRBV7-2
CASSLDHYGYTF
TGTGCCAGCAGCTTAGACCACTATGGCTACACCTTC
>TRBJ1-2|-|TRBD1|TRBV30
CAWSANRGPFYGYTF
TGTGCCTGGAGCGCTAACAGGGGGCCCTTCTATGGCTACACCTTC
>TRBJ2-1|-|TRBD2|TRBV7-2
CASSREGTSGTNAQFF
TGTGCCAGCAGCCGCGAGGGGACTAGCGGAACCAATGCGCAGTTCTTC
>TRBJ1-2|few|TRBD1|TRBV12-5
CASGGTDQTSNYGYTF
TGTGCTAGTGGGGGGACAGACCAAACTTCTAACTATGGCTACACCTTC
>TRBJ1-2|many|-|TRBV9
CASSGHPTYGYTF
TGTGCCAGCAGCGGACACCCTACCTATGGCTACACCTTC
>TRBJ1-1|many|-|TRBV20-1
CSARENPSTEAFF
TGCAGTGCTCGGGAAAATCCTAGCACTGAAGCTTTCTTT
>TRBJ2-7|many|TRBD2|TRBV6-7
CASSKGTGTSGGSPEYEQYF
TGTGCCAGCAGTAAAGGGACAGGGACTAGCGGGGGCTCACCGGAATACGAGCAGTACTTC
>TRBJ1-4|-|TRBD1|TRBV16
CASSLLTGKDEKLFF
TGTGCCAGCAGCCTTTTGACAGGGAAGGATGAAAAACTGTTTTTT
>TRBJ1-2|many|-|TRBV29-1
CSTEGFLNYGYTF
TGCAGCACCGAAGGGTTTCTTAACTATGGCTACACCTTC
>TRBJ1-6|-|TRBD1|TRBV5-6
CASEGDRPGGNSPLHF
TGTGCCAGCGAAGGGGACAGGCCCGGGGGTAATTCACCCCTCCACTTT
>TRBJ2-1|many|TRBD2|TRBV6-1
CASRMTSGGAGEQFF
TGTGCCAGCAGGATGACTAGCGGGGGGGCGGGTGAGCAGTTCTTC
>TRBJ2-7|-|-|TRBV10-3
CAISESGQEWVQYF
TGTGCCATCAGTGAGTCAGGGCAGGAATGGGTGCAGTACTTC
>TRBJ2-3|many|-|TRBV7-2
CASRPKPSTDTQYF
TGTGCCAGCAGACCCAAACCCAGTACAGATACGCAGTATTTT
>TRBJ1-2|many|-|TRBV30
CAWSVHSGLEGYTF
TGTGCCTGGAGTGTACACTCAGGGTTGGAGGGCTACACCTTC
>TRBJ2-3|many|-|TRBV29-1
CSAISSPGTDTQYF
TGCAGCGCGATTAGCTCCCCTGGCACAGATACGCAGTATTTT
>TRBJ1-1|-|-|TRBV30
CAWSGGMNTEAFF
TGTGCCTGGAGTGGGGGGATGAACACTGAAGCTTTCTTT
>TRBJ2-1|many|TRBD2|TRBV20-1
CSARGGSGGANEQFF
TGCAGTGCTAGAGGAGGAAGCGGGGGGGCCAATGAGCAGTTCTTC